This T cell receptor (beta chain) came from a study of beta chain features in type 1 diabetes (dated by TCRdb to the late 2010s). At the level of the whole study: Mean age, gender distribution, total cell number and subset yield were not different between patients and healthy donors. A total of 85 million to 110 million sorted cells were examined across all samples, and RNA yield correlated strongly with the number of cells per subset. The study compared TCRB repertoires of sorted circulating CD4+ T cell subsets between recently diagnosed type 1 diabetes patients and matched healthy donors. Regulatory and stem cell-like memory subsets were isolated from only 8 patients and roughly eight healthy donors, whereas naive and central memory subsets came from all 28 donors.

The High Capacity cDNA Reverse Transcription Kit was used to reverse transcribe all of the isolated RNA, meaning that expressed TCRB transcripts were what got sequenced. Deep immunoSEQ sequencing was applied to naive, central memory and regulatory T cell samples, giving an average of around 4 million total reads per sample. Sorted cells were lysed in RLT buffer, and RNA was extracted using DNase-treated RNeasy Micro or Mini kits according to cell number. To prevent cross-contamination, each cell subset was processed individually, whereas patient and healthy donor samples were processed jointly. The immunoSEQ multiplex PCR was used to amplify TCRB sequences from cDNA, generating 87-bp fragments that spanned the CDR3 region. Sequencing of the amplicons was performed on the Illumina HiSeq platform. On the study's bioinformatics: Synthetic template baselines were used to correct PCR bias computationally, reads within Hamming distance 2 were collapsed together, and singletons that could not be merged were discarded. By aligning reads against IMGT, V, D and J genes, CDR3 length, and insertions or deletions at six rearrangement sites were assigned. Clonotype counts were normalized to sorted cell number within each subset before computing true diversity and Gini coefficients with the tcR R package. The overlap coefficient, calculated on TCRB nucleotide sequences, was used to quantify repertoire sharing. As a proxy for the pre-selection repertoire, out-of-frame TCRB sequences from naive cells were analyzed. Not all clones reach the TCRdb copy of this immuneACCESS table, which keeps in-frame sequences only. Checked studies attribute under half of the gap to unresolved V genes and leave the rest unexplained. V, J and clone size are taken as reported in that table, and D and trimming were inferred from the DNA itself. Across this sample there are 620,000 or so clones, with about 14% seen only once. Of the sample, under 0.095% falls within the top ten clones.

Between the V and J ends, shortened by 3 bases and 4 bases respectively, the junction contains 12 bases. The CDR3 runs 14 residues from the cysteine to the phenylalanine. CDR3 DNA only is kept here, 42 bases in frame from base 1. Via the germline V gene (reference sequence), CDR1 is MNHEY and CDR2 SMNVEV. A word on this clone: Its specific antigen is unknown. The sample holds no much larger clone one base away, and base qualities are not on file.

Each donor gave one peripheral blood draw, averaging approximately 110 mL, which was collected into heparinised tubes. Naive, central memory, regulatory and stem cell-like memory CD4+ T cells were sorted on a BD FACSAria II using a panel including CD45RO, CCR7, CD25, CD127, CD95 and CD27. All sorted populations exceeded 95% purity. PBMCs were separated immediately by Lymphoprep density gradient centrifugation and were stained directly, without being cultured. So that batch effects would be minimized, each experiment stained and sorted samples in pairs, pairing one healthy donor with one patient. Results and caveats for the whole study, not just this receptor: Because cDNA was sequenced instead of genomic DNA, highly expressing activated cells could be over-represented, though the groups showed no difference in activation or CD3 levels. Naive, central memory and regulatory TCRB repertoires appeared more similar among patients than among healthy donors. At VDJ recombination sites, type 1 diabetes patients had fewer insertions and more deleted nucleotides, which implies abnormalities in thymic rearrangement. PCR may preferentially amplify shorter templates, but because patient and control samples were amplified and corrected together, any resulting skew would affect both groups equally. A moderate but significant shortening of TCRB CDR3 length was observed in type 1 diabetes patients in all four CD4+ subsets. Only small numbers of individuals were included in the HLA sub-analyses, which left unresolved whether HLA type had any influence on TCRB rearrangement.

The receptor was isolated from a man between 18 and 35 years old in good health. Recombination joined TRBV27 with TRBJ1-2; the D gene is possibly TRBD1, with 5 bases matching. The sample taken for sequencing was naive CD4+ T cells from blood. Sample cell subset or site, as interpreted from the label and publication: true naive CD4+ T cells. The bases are TGTGCCAGCAGTTTCCGGCCCCAGGGCTATGGCTACACCTTC. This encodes CASSFRPQGYGYTF.